A selection of T cell receptor beta chains follows, all from one sample in a study of CD8+CD57+ T cells in acquired aplastic anemia. MiXCR, applied by TCRdb to the reads, yields one record per CDR3 protein. The table has under 200,000 distinct CDR3 sequences, 45% to 55% seen once. The specimen sequenced was sorted CD4+, CD8+, or CD8+CD57+ T cells (not recorded which) from PBMCs. The receptors stem from a human donor with aplastic anemia. Each CDR3 is given with its conserved first and last residue. A D gene is named only where the DNA matches it firmly. Clone size, where shown, is once, few, many, or a class for clones that have expanded.

v_call	j_call	d_call	clone_size	cdr3_aa	cdr3_nt
TRBV12-3/TRBV12-4	TRBJ2-1	TRBD2	many	CASTPLPTGGPYSYNEQFF	TGTGCCAGCACCCCTCTACCCACGGGGGGGCCATACTCCTACAATGAGCAGTTCTTC
TRBV2	TRBJ2-3	TRBD2	-	CASSVLAGGLRVDTQYF	TGTGCCAGCAGCGTACTAGCGGGGGGGCTTCGGGTAGATACGCAGTATTTT
TRBV7-2	TRBJ1-4	-	-	CASSPRQESDEKLFF	TGTGCCAGCAGCCCACGACAGGAGAGCGATGAAAAACTGTTTTTT
TRBV7-7	TRBJ2-5	TRBD2	few	CASRSGMGETQYF	TGTGCTAGCAGAAGCGGGATGGGAGAGACCCAGTACTTC
TRBV7-6	TRBJ2-1	-	-	CASSSRTAGRYNEQFF	TGTGCCAGCAGCTCCCGGACGGCGGGAAGGTACAATGAGCAGTTCTTC
TRBV27	TRBJ1-5	-	-	CASSLSIASALNQHF	TGTGCCAGCAGTTTATCGATCGCGTCAGCTCTTAACCAGCATTTT
TRBV19	TRBJ1-1	-	many	CASRLVRGRGTEAFF	TGTGCCAGTAGATTGGTGCGGGGACGAGGCACTGAAGCTTTCTTT
TRBV24-1	TRBJ1-1	TRBD1	-	CATSDPQGASTEAFF	TGTGCCACCAGTGATCCGCAGGGGGCGAGCACTGAAGCTTTCTTT
TRBV7-3	TRBJ2-5	-	many	CASSLLSRGETQYF	TGTGCCAGCAGCCTCCTGTCAAGGGGAGAGACCCAGTACTTC
TRBV6-5	TRBJ2-7	-	many	CASSSQWEASSYEQYF	TGTGCCAGCAGTTCCCAATGGGAGGCGAGCTCCTACGAGCAGTACTTC
TRBV2	TRBJ1-2	-	many	CASRDEFYGYTF	TGTGCCAGCAGGGACGAGTTCTATGGCTACACCTTC
TRBV7-9	TRBJ2-1	-	many	CASSPSGTEEFF	TGTGCCAGCAGCCCCTCGGGCACAGAGGAGTTCTTC
TRBV19	TRBJ1-1	-	-	CASSLDRWNTEAFF	TGTGCCAGTAGTTTAGACAGGTGGAACACTGAAGCTTTCTTT
TRBV19	TRBJ2-7	-	-	CASSWGDSYEQYF	TGTGCCAGTAGTTGGGGGGATTCCTACGAGCAGTACTTC
TRBV5-4	TRBJ2-3	TRBD2	-	CASTGAGGPDTQYF	TGTGCCAGCACGGGGGCGGGAGGGCCAGATACGCAGTATTTT
TRBV29-1	TRBJ2-7	-	once	CSVELGDMGEQYF	TGCAGCGTTGAACTGGGGGATATGGGCGAGCAGTACTTC
TRBV2	TRBJ1-3	TRBD1	-	CASSLRQGGGNTIYF	TGTGCCAGCAGCCTAAGACAGGGTGGAGGAAACACCATATATTTT
TRBV7-3	TRBJ2-2	-	-	CASSSMAGSNTGELFF	TGTGCCAGCAGCTCCATGGCAGGATCGAACACCGGGGAGCTGTTTTTT
TRBV12-3/TRBV12-4	TRBJ2-2	-	many	CASSPDGTLPTGELFF	TGTGCCAGCAGCCCAGACGGGACCCTGCCCACCGGGGAGCTGTTTTTT
TRBV28	TRBJ2-7	-	few	CASSPGVSAGSYEQYF	TGTGCCAGCAGCCCAGGGGTCTCAGCGGGCTCCTACGAGCAGTACTTC
TRBV7-9	TRBJ1-5	TRBD1	many	CASSSGGPNQPQHF	TGTGCCAGCAGCTCAGGGGGACCTAATCAGCCCCAGCATTTT
TRBV10-1	TRBJ2-7	TRBD2	-	CASRHALAGGAAQYF	TGCGCCAGCAGGCACGCACTAGCGGGAGGGGCCGCGCAGTACTTC
TRBV20-1	TRBJ2-3	-	many	CSASGGMISGDTQYF	TGCAGTGCTAGTGGCGGGATGATAAGTGGAGATACGCAGTATTTT
TRBV7-8	TRBJ2-5	-	-	CASSPFDLQSETQYF	TGTGCCAGCAGCCCGTTCGACCTACAATCAGAGACCCAGTACTTC
TRBV25-1	TRBJ1-2	-	-	CASSAKISPTGRNGYTF	TGTGCCAGCAGTGCCAAAATCAGCCCCACAGGGCGTAATGGCTACACCTTC
TRBV4-1	TRBJ2-3	-	-	CASSRNEADTQYF	TGCGCCAGCAGCCGAAACGAAGCAGATACGCAGTATTTT
TRBV25-1	TRBJ1-2	TRBD1	-	CASSDMTGADYGYTF	TGTGCCAGCAGTGATATGACAGGGGCTGACTATGGCTACACCTTC
TRBV20-1	TRBJ1-3	TRBD1	many	CSARDSSVGTGDAGNTIYF	TGCAGTGCTAGAGACTCATCGGTCGGGACAGGGGATGCTGGAAACACCATATATTTT
TRBV19	TRBJ2-7	TRBD1	few	CASSIQQGPYEQYF	TGTGCCAGTAGTATCCAACAGGGGCCCTACGAGCAGTACTTC
TRBV15	TRBJ1-2	TRBD1	-	CATSNHRGQGYGYTF	TGTGCCACCAGCAATCACAGGGGGCAGGGGTATGGCTACACCTTC
TRBV12-3/TRBV12-4	TRBJ1-1	TRBD1	many	CASSPVTGITEAFF	TGTGCCAGCAGTCCCGTGACAGGGATAACTGAAGCTTTCTTT
TRBV15	TRBJ2-7	TRBD2	-	CATSRAGGDYEQYF	TGTGCCACCAGCAGAGCGGGGGGAGACTACGAGCAGTACTTC
TRBV12-3/TRBV12-4	TRBJ2-7	-	-	CASSSATVYEQYF	TGTGCCAGCAGTTCAGCTACCGTCTACGAGCAGTACTTC
TRBV11-3	TRBJ2-7	-	many	CASSLMGGSSYEQYF	TGTGCCAGCAGCTTAATGGGTGGGAGCTCCTACGAGCAGTACTTC
TRBV27	TRBJ2-3	-	-	CASSTWALTDTQYF	TGTGCCAGCAGTACTTGGGCCCTCACAGATACGCAGTATTTT
TRBV11-3	TRBJ1-5	-	many	CASSKYNQPQHF	TGTGCCAGCTCCAAGTACAATCAGCCCCAGCATTTT
TRBV27	TRBJ1-1	TRBD1	-	CASSSTGSMNTEAFF	TGTGCCAGCAGTTCGACAGGGTCCATGAACACTGAAGCTTTCTTT
TRBV6-1	TRBJ2-3	-	few	CASSEALEGDTQYF	TGTGCCAGCAGTGAAGCCCTGGAGGGGGATACGCAGTATTTT
TRBV15	TRBJ1-1	TRBD1	-	CATSRLTGAAEAFF	TGTGCCACCAGCAGACTTACAGGGGCCGCTGAAGCTTTCTTT
TRBV7-9	TRBJ2-5	-	few	CASSLVRGTQYF	TGTGCCAGCAGCTTGGTTCGGGGGACCCAGTACTTC
TRBV20-1	TRBJ2-3	-	-	CSAPLATDTQYF	TGCAGTGCTCCTTTAGCGACAGATACGCAGTATTTT
TRBV5-1	TRBJ2-1	TRBD2	many	CASSLKPGTTVIGTEQFF	TGCGCCAGCAGCTTGAAGCCTGGGACTACAGTAATCGGTACTGAGCAGTTCTTC
TRBV5-1	TRBJ1-1	-	many	CASSFLGDRGAFF	TGCGCCAGCAGCTTCTTAGGGGACCGGGGAGCTTTCTTT
TRBV2	TRBJ1-1	TRBD1	-	CASRYRGSTEAFF	TGTGCCAGCAGGTACAGGGGGAGCACTGAAGCTTTCTTT
TRBV3-1	TRBJ2-4	-	-	CASSQSRQGAGSIQYF	TGTGCCAGCAGCCAGTCCCGACAGGGCGCGGGGAGCATTCAGTACTTC
TRBV20-1	TRBJ1-2	TRBD1	-	CSATEVTGVGNYGYTF	TGCAGTGCTACCGAAGTGACAGGGGTGGGTAACTATGGCTACACCTTC
TRBV27	TRBJ1-1	-	-	CASFGSGGAFF	TGTGCCAGTTTTGGTTCGGGGGGAGCTTTCTTT
TRBV5-1	TRBJ2-7	-	once	CASMVDGEQYF	TGCGCCAGCATGGTGGACGGGGAGCAGTACTTC
TRBV11-3	TRBJ2-1	TRBD2	many	CASSGREDSYNEQFF	TGTGCCAGCAGCGGACGGGAGGACTCCTACAATGAGCAGTTCTTC
TRBV2	TRBJ1-2	-	-	CASRDGGLPGYTF	TGTGCCAGCCGTGACGGGGGGCTTCCCGGCTACACCTTC
TRBV19	TRBJ2-3	-	few	CASSRSGTQYF	TGTGCCAGTAGTCGGTCGGGTACGCAGTATTTT
TRBV30	TRBJ2-3	-	few	CAWELARTQYF	TGTGCCTGGGAGCTAGCGCGTACGCAGTATTTT